This T cell receptor (beta chain) stems from a study of neurological immune-mediated disorders. Each CDR3 protein is one row after TCRdb ran MiXCR on the 5' RACE reads. The sample includes some 49,000 distinct CDR3 sequences, less than 12% of them seen just once. This CDR3 is built from 14 residues. In germline, CDR1 is DFQATT, CDR2 SNEGSKA (reference sequence). V was cut by 6 bases and J by 3 bases, with 18 bases left in between. This clonotype was seen ten or more times. Regarding time point: longitudinal time-point 1 (baseline). Sequencing used PBMCs. J is TRBJ2-7 and V is TRBV20-1, with D tentatively TRBD1 or TRBD2 (5 bases each). This TCR came from a woman in her thirties or forties in good health. The CDR3 DNA reads TGCAGTGCAGCCCGGGACGCAAGGAACTACGAGCAGTACTTC. It yields the protein CSAARDARNYEQYF.